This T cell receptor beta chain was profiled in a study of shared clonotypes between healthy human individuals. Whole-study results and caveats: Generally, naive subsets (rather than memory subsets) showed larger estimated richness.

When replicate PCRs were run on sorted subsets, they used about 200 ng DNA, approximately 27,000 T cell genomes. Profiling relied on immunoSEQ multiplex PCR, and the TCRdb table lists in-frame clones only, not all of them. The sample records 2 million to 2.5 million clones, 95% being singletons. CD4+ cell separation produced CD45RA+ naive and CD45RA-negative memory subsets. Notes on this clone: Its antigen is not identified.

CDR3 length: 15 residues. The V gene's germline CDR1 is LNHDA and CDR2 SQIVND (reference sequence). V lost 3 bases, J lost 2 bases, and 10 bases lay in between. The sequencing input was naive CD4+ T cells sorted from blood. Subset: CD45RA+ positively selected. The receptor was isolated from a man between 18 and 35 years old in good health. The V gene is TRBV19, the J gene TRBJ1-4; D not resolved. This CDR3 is CASSIQALTNEKLFF. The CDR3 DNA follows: TGTGCCAGTAGTATCCAGGCCCTTACTAATGAAAAACTGTTTTTT.